This entry lists 9 T cell receptor beta chains sequenced from one sample in a study of T cells expressing NK-cell markers. From the 5' RACE reads, TCRdb lists one entry per CDR3 protein and no DNA. This sample contains approximately 420,000 distinct CDR3 sequences. Source material: blood T cells: a sorted CD56 or NKG2C T cell subset, CD4+ or CD8+ T cells, or bulk PBMC T cells (not recorded which). These receptors all stem from a woman aged 45-59 years in good health.

The rearrangement joins TRBV6-1 to TRBJ2-3. Germline CDR1 reads MNHNS; CDR2 reads SASEGT. CDR3 length: 13 residues. The CDR3 spells CASRPQSTDTQYF.

V gene TRBV20-1 combines with J gene TRBJ2-4; absent DNA, TCRdb's TRBD1 call cannot be checked. CDR1 is DFQATT, CDR2 SNEGSKA, per germline (reference sequence). The CDR3 length is 15 residues. The CDR3: CSARVQQGARDIQYF.

This CDR3 is CATRDNANEQFF. The chain has TRBV10-3 and TRBJ2-1; the D call from TCRdb, TRBD1, cannot be confirmed without DNA. The CDR3 spans 12 residues. Germline CDR1 ENHRY, CDR2 SYGVKD.

This chain joins TRBV5-1 and TRBJ2-1; TCRdb calls TRBD1, which cannot be checked without DNA. CDR3 size: 18 residues. CDR1 and CDR2 (germline): SGHRS, YFSETQ. This chain's CDR3 is CASSLVVAGTGRVNEQFF.

The chain recombines TRBV20-1 with TRBJ1-5. The CDR3 is 16 amino acids. Germline CDR1 reads DFQATT; CDR2 reads SNEGSKA (reference sequence). CDR3: CSASKGVGFSNQPQHF.

The chain uses TRBV11-2 and TRBJ2-4; TCRdb's D gene call, TRBD2, goes unchecked for lack of DNA. The CDR3 has 18 residues. CDR1 is SGHAT and CDR2 is FQNNGV in the germline V gene. The CDR3 protein is CASSLDPSGRWGKNIQYF.

The J gene is TRBJ2-4, the V gene TRBV29-1. The CDR3 spans 15 residues. Germline assignment: CDR1 SQVTM and CDR2 ANQGSEA. The chain's CDR3 is CSVGAVVGSKNIQYF.

This chain uses TRBV6-6 with TRBJ2-3; as DNA is missing, the TRBD2 call by TCRdb cannot be tested. The CDR3 contains 17 residues. The germline V gene has CDR1 MNHNY and CDR2 SVGAGI (reference sequence). Here the CDR3 reads CASSPRTSGTRTDTQYF.

This rearrangement joins TRBV27 to TRBJ2-7; absent DNA, TCRdb's TRBD1 call cannot be checked. The length of the CDR3 is 15 residues. Per germline, CDR1 MNHEY and CDR2 SMNVEV (reference sequence). CDR3 in amino acids: CASSLSSRGRYEQYF.